The clone carrying this T cell receptor beta chain was found once. This sample was included in a study of shared T cell receptors in the human thymus. The length of the CDR3 is 17 residues. Trimming removed 4 bases at V and 2 bases at J, with 21 bases between. CDR1 is SGHNT, CDR2 YENEEA, per germline. Sequenced by immunoSEQ multiplex PCR; TCRdb stores in-frame clones only, minus some. The sample carries over 450,000 clones, around 82% recorded once. The same sample was also studied in work on human thymus T cells.

This sequence was found in a boy under two years old with a congenital heart defect. V is TRBV11-3 and J is TRBJ2-7; D is possibly TRBD2 (5 bases). Sequenced material: thymocytes. The CDR3 loop is CASSSLYGVSQTYEQYF. The CDR3 bases are TGTGCCAGCAGCTCCCTATACGGGGTAAGCCAGACCTACGAGCAGTACTTC. Variable domain in full (rest from reference TRBV11-3 and TRBJ2-7): EAGVVQSPRYKIIEKKQPVAFWCNPISGHNTLYWYLQNLGQGPELLIRYENEEAVDDSQLPKDRFSAERLKGVDSTLKIQPAELGDSAVYLCASSSLYGVSQTYEQYFGPGTRLTVT.